The sequence of this TCR beta chain was determined in a study of blood T cells in healthy people across ages. Each donor gave around 9.3 milliliters of peripheral blood. This CDR3 has 20 amino acids. Per germline, CDR1 MDHEN and CDR2 SYDVKM. V dropped 1 base and J dropped 0; count of bases not matched to a gene: 13. Through a sample-barcoded 5' primer and a J-beta primer mix, a second PCR was run for roughly 7 to 12 cycles. TCRdb analysed the 5' RACE reads with MiXCR anew, one entry per CDR3 protein. The data show almost 1 million distinct CDR3 sequences, 51% seen once. The sequenced sample consisted of blood. The V call is TRBV28, the J call TRBJ2-1; 9 bases are shared with TRBD2. This clonotype originated in a woman aged 55-69 years in good health. The CDR3 spells CASSLSLRTSAPFSYNEQFF. CDR3 coding DNA: TGTGCCAGCAGTTTATCTCTTCGGACTAGCGCGCCATTCTCCTACAATGAGCAGTTCTTC. Complete variable domain (other parts from reference TRBV28 and TRBJ2-1): DVKVTQSSRYLVKRTGEKVFLECVQDMDHENMFWYRQDPGLGLRLIYFSYDVKMKEKGDIPEGYSVSREKKERFSLILESASTNQTSMYLCASSLSLRTSAPFSYNEQFFGPGTRLTVL.